The subject of this entry is one T cell receptor beta chain. This clone has a single count. Its antigen is not yet known. There are no base qualities to consult, and no much larger clone falls within one base. Reading from cysteine to phenylalanine, the CDR3 counts 15 amino acids. The sequence is cut down to CDR3 DNA, 45 bases in frame from base 1. V has 1 base trimmed and J has 5 bases trimmed; junction bases matching no gene number 8. The germline V gene yields SGHTA for CDR1 and FQGNSA for CDR2. These data are taken from a study of blood T cell repertoires in COVID-19 (TCRdb year 2020). At the level of the whole study: Samples from collaborators originated in the United States, Italy and Spain and spanned both the acute and convalescent phases of COVID-19. A de-identified subject ID, COVID-19 status, age in years and sex were almost always included in the sample metadata. A freely available public database, intended as a resource for researchers studying the immune response to SARS-CoV-2, is where the repertoires were released. The prospective study material was composed of cDNA or gDNA derived from T cells, B-cell-depleted T cells, or PBMCs. Samples came from the ongoing ImmuneRACE study (first 160 participants) plus 1,254 subjects from 6 global collaborators. Where available, HLA class I and class II types were obtained from metadata supplied by the sample provider rather than from assay-based typing. Subjects who had been exposed to COVID-19, were actively infected with it, or had recovered from it provided the deeply sampled blood TCRbeta repertoires that made up the dataset.

The collaborating institutions used their own protocols to collect whole blood in K2EDTA tubes. Collaborator samples were shipped for TCRbeta analysis as frozen whole blood, isolated PBMCs, or DNA extracted from either sample type. TCRbeta CDR3 regions were amplified from genomic DNA by means of the immunoSEQ Assay, a bias-controlled multiplex PCR. In the paper's pipeline: The number of nucleated cells in each sample was estimated by amplification of reference gene primers within the assay. To quantify the absolute abundance of each unique TCRbeta CDR3 rearrangement, sequence reads were collapsed and filtered. For each sample, productive Simpson clonality was calculated as the square root of Simpson's diversity index across productive rearrangements. TCRdb re-hosts the immuneACCESS table, in-frame sequences only. Its copies lack some clones; in the studies checked, an unresolved V gene accounts for under half of them, and the cause for the rest is not known. The V and J calls and the clone size are those of that table, but D and trimming were determined from the DNA. The sample contains 30,000 to 40,000 clones, roughly 77% of them found a single time. The ten top clones hold 14% to 15% of the sample.

The full study reports these points: Clinical and demographic metadata were provided uncurated, with the amount varying by source and participant.

The rearranged segments are TRBV7-2 and TRBJ2-7; TRBD2 aligns with 7 central bases. The sequence came from an elderly man with active or convalescent COVID-19. Sequencing was done on a sample of peripheral blood. The DNA is TGTGCCAGCAGCTTAGGCGCGACTAGCTTCGACGAGCAGTACTTC. This codes for CASSLGATSFDEQYF.